The 10 T cell receptor beta chains presented below share a single source sample, sequenced in a study of cytomegalovirus exposure and HLA in healthy donors. Method: immunoSEQ multiplex PCR; TCRdb's copy keeps in-frame clones and lacks some. The sample includes 95,000 to 150,000 clones, approximately 90% of them seen just once. The sequenced sample was PBMCs. The receptors derive from a woman aged 18-30 years in good health and CMV-seronegative.

The rearrangement joins TRBV27 to TRBJ1-5, with TRBD1 identical over 7 bases. J gave up 3 bases and V 3 bases, and 5 bases lay outside the gene matches. The germline V gene has CDR1 MNHEY and CDR2 SMNVEV (reference sequence). The length of the CDR3 is 15 residues. CDR3 sequence reads: CASSLGQFTNQPQHF. CDR3 coding DNA: TGTGCCAGCAGTTTGGGACAGTTCACCAATCAGCCCCAGCATTTT.

V is TRBV7-7 and J is TRBJ2-3; 8 nucleotides match TRBD1. Germline loops: CDR1 SSHAT, CDR2 FNYEAQ (reference sequence). V lost 4 bases, J lost 2 bases, and 5 bases stayed unmatched. The CDR3 runs to 15 residues. CDR3 bases: TGTGCCAGCAGCTCCGGACAGGGTAACACAGATACGCAGTATTTT. Amino acids: CASSSGQGNTDTQYF.

The chain carries TRBV6-6 and TRBJ2-1; 14 positions agree with TRBD2. Germline CDR1 MNHNY, CDR2 SVGAGI (reference sequence). Trimming took 6 bases from V and 5 from J; bases not matched to a gene: 6. The CDR3 sequence is 16 residues long. CDR3 sequence: CASSKPGLAGDNEQFF. In DNA, the CDR3 is TGTGCCAGCAGCAAACCGGGACTAGCGGGAGACAATGAGCAGTTCTTC.

The V call is TRBV7-2, the J call TRBJ1-1; tentatively, D is TRBD1 (5 bases). V gave up 4 bases and J gave up 4 bases, with 16 bases separating them. The CDR3 length is 15 residues. Germline CDR1 and CDR2: SGHTA and FQGNSA. CDR3 coding DNA: TGTGCCAGCAGCTGGGCTACGGGCAGGGCCACTGAAGCTTTCTTT. Translation: CASSWATGRATEAFF.

The chain links TRBV5-1 to TRBJ2-5, with TRBD1 identical over 8 bases. This CDR3 region has 14 residues. Germline CDR1 is SGHRS and CDR2 is YFSETQ. The J segment lost 3 bases and the V segment lost 3 bases, leaving 4 bases of the junction unmatched. The CDR3 DNA reads TGCGCCAGCAGCTGGGGACAGGCCAAAGAGACCCAGTACTTC. It yields the protein CASSWGQAKETQYF. The full variable domain, completed using reference TRBV5-1 and TRBJ2-5, is KAGVTQTPRYLIKTRGQQVTLSCSPISGHRSVSWYQQTPGQGLQFLFEYFSETQRNKGNFPGRFSGRQFSNSRSEMNVSTLELGDSALYLCASSWGQAKETQYFGPGTRLLVL.

CDR3 DNA: TGTGCCAGCAGTCGACAGGGGACGAGCTCCTACAATGAGCAGTTCTTC. Its translation is CASSRQGTSSYNEQFF. The chain couples TRBV27 to TRBJ2-1, with 8 bases matching TRBD1. Trimming removed 5 bases from V and 0 bases from J; junction bases left unmatched: 6. Germline-derived CDR1 and CDR2 are MNHEY and SMNVEV (reference sequence). The CDR3 runs to 16 residues.

The gene calls are TRBV27 and TRBJ1-5; 7 bases are shared with TRBD1. Trimming removed 5 bases from V and 7 bases from J; junction bases left unmatched: 5. Germline CDR1 reads MNHEY; CDR2 reads SMNVEV (reference sequence). The CDR3 loop spans 13 amino acids. DNA for the CDR3: TGTGCCAGCAGTCAACAGGGGCGGCAGCCCCAGCATTTT. Translated, it gives CASSQQGRQPQHF.

The chain recombines TRBV6-1 with TRBJ2-7, with D possibly being TRBD1 (5 bases). V was pared by 2 bases and J by 4 bases, with 9 bases between. The CDR3 has 13 amino acids. Germline loops: CDR1 MNHNS, CDR2 SASEGT. The CDR3, as DNA: TGTGCCAGCAGTGAACAGGGTCGATACGAGCAGTACTTC. Amino acid sequence: CASSEQGRYEQYF.

The V and J genes are TRBV6-5 and TRBJ2-7; 8 nucleotides line up with TRBD1. CDR1 is MNHEY, CDR2 SVGAGI, per germline. V shed 6 bases and J 3 bases; nucleotides not matched to a gene: 7. The CDR3 runs 14 residues. CDR3 bases: TGTGCCAGCAGATACGGGACAGGAGACTACGAGCAGTACTTC. Its protein is CASRYGTGDYEQYF.

The sample holds a few counts of this clone. The gene calls are TRBV6-6 and TRBJ1-1; D unclear. The CDR3 length is 13 residues. The ends were cut back, 2 bases at V and 1 base at J, with 5 bases in the middle. Germline CDR1 reads MNHNY; CDR2 reads SVGAGI (reference sequence). CDR3 bases: TGTGCCAGCAGTTACGGCGGGAACACTGAAGCTTTCTTT. Translation gives CASSYGGNTEAFF.